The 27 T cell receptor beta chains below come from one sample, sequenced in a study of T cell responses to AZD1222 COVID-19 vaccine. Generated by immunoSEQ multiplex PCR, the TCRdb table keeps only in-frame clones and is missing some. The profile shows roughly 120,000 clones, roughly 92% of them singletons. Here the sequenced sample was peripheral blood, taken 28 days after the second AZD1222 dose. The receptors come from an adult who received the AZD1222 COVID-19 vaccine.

The CDR3 nucleotides read TGTGCCAGCAGTCCACCCGGGGCTCCTGGAGGGAATCAGCCCCAGCATTTT. Amino acids: CASSPPGAPGGNQPQHF. The chain uses TRBV28 and TRBJ1-5, with TRBD1 as a possible D gene (5 bases). Looked up from germline, CDR1 is MDHEN and CDR2 is SYDVKM. V was pared by 5 bases and J by 4 bases, with 21 bases between. The length of the CDR3 is 17 residues.

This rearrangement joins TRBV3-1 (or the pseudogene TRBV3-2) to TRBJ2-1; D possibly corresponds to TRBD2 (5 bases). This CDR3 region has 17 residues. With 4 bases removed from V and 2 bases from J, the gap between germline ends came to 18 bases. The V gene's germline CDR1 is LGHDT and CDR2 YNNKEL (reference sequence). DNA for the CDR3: TGTGCCAGCAGCCCCCCCGGCGAGCGGAGCCCCTACAATGAGCAGTTCTTC. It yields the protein CASSPPGERSPYNEQFF.

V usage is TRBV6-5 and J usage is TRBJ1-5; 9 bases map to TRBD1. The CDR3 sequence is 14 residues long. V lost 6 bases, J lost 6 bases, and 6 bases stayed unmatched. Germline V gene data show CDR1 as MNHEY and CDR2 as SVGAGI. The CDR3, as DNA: TGTGCCAGCAGAACAGGGGGCGTCGGTCAGCCCCAGCATTTT. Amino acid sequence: CASRTGGVGQPQHF.

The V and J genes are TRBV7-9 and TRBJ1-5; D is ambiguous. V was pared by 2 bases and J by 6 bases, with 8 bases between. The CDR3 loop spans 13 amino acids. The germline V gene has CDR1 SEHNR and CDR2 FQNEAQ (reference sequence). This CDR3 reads CASSLKAGQPQHF. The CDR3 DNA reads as TGTGCCAGCAGCTTAAAGGCGGGTCAGCCCCAGCATTTT.

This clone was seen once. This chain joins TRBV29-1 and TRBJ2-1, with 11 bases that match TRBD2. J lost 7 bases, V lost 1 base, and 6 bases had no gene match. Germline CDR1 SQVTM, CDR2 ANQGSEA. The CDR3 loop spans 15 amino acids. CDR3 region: CSVEGGLAAWNEQFF. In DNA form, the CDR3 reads TGCAGCGTTGAAGGGGGACTAGCGGCGTGGAATGAGCAGTTCTTC.

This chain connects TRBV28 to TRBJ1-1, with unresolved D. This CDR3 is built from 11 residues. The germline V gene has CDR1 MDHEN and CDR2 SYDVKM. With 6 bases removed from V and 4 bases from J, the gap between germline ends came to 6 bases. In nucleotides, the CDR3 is TGTGCCAGCAGCACCCTCACTGAAGCTTTCTTT. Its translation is CASSTLTEAFF. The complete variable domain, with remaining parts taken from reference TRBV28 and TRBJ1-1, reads DVKVTQSSRYLVKRTGEKVFLECVQDMDHENMFWYRQDPGLGLRLIYFSYDVKMKEKGDIPEGYSVSREKKERFSLILESASTNQTSMYLCASSTLTEAFFGQGTRLTVV.

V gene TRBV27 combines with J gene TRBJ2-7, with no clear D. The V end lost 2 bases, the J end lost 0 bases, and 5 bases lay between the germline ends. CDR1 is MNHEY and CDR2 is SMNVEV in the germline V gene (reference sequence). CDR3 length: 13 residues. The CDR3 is CASSLGFSYEQYF. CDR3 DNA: TGTGCCAGCAGTTTAGGCTTCTCCTACGAGCAGTACTTC.

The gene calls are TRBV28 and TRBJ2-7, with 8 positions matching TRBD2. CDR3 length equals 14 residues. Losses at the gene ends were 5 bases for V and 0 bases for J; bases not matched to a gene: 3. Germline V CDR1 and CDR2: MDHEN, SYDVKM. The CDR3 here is CASSKSGSSYEQYF. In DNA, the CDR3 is TGTGCCAGCAGTAAGAGCGGGAGCTCCTACGAGCAGTACTTC.

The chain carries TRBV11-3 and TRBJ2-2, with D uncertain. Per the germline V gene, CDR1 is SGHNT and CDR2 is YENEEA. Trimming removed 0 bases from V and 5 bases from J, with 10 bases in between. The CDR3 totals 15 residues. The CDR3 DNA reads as TGTGCCAGCAGCTTAGATCGGGTGGGAACCGGGGAGCTGTTTTTT. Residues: CASSLDRVGTGELFF.

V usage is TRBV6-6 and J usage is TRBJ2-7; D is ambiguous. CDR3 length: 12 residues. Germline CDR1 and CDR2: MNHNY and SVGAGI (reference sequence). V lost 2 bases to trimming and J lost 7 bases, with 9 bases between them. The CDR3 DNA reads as TGTGCCAGCAGTTACAGTGCTATTGAGCAGTACTTC. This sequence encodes CASSYSAIEQYF.

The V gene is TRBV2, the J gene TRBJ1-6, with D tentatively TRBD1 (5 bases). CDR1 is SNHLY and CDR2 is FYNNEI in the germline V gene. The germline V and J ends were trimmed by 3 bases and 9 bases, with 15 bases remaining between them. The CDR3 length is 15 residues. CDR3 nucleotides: TGTGCCAGCAGTGAGGGGCGGGTTCGGTCTTCACCCCTCCACTTT. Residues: CASSEGRVRSSPLHF.

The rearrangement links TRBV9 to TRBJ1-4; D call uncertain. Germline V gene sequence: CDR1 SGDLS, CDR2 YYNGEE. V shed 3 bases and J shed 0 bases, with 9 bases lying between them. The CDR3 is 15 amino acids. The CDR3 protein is CASSGDRATNEKLFF. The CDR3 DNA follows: TGTGCCAGCAGCGGCGACCGTGCAACTAATGAAAAACTGTTTTTT. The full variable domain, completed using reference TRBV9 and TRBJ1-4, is DSGVTQTPKHLITATGQRVTLRCSPRSGDLSVYWYQQSLDQGLQFLIQYYNGEERAKGNILERFSAQQFPDLHSELNLSSLELGDSALYFCASSGDRATNEKLFFGSGTQLSVL.

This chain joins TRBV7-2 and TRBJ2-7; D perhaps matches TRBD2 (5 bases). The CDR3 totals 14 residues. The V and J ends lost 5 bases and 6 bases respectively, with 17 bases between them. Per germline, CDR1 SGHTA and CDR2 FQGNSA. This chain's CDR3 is CASSPSPTRGEQYF. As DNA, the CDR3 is TGTGCCAGCAGCCCCAGCCCAACTAGAGGCGAGCAGTACTTC.

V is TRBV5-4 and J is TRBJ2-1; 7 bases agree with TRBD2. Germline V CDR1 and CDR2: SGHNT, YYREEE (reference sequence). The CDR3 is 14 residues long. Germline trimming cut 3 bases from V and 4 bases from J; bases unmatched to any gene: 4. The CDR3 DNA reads TGTGCCAGCAGCTCGGGACTATTATACAATGAGCAGTTCTTC. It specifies CASSSGLLYNEQFF.

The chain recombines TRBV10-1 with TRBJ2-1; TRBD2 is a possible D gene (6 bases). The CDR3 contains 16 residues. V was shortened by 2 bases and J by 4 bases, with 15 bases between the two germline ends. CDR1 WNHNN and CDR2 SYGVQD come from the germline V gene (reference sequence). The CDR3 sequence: CASSEQGLGNYNEQFF. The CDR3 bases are TGCGCCAGCAGTGAGCAGGGACTGGGAAATTACAATGAGCAGTTCTTC.

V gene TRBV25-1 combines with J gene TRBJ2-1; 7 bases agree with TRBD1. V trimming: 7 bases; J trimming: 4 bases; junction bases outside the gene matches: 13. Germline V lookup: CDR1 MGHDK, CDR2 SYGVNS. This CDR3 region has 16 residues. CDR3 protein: CASTPDTGQIYNEQFF. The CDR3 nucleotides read TGTGCCAGCACCCCCGACACGGGACAGATTTACAATGAGCAGTTCTTC.

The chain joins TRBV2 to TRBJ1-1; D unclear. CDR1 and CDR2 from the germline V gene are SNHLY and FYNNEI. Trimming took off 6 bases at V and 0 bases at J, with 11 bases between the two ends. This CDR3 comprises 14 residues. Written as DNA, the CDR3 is TGTGCCAGCAGCGCCAGAAGGGTGAACACTGAAGCTTTCTTT. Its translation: CASSARRVNTEAFF.

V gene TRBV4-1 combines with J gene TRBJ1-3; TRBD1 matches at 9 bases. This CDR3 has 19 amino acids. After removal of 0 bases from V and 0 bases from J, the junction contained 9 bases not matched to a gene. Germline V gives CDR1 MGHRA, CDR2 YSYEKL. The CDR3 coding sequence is TGCGCCAGCAGCCAAGACTTTCCGGGACAGGGCTTCTCTGGAAACACCATATATTTT. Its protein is CASSQDFPGQGFSGNTIYF.

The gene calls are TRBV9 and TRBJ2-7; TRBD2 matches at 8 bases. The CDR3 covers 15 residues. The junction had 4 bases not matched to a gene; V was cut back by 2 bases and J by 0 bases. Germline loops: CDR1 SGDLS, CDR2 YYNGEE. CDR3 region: CASSVGGRSSYEQYF. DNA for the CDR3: TGTGCCAGCAGCGTCGGCGGGAGGTCCTCCTACGAGCAGTACTTC.

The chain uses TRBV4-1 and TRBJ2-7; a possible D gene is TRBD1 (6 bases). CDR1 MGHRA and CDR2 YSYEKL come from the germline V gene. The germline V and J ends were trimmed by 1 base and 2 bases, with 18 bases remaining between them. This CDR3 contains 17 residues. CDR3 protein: CASSQVHRDTLTYEQYF. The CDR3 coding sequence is TGCGCCAGCAGCCAAGTACATAGGGACACCTTAACCTACGAGCAGTACTTC.

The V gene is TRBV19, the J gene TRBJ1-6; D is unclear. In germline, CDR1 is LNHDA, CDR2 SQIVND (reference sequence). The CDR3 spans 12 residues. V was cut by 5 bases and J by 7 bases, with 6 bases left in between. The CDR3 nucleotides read TGTGCCAGTAGTCCTCCCAATTCACCCCTCCACTTT. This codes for CASSPPNSPLHF.

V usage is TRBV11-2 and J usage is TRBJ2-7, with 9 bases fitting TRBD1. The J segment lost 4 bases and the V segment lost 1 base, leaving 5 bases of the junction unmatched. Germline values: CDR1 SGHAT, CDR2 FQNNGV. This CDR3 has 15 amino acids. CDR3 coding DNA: TGTGCCAGCAGCTTAGCTACGACAGGGGGGTACGAGCAGTACTTC. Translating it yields CASSLATTGGYEQYF. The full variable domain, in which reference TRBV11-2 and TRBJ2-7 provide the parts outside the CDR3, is EAGVAQSPRYKIIEKRQSVAFWCNPISGHATLYWYQQILGQGPKLLIQFQNNGVVDDSQLPKDRFSAERLKGVDSTLKIQPAKLEDSAVYLCASSLATTGGYEQYFGPGTRLTVT.

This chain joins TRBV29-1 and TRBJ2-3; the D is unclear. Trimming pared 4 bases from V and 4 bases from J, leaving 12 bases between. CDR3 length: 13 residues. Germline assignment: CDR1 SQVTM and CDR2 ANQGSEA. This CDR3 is CSVVTRYPDTQYF. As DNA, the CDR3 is TGCAGCGTTGTTACCCGCTACCCAGATACGCAGTATTTT.

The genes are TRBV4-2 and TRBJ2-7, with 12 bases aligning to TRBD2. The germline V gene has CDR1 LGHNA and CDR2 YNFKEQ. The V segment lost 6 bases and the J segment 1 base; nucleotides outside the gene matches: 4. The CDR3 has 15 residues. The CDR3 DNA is TGTGCCAGCAGGCCAACTAGCGGGAGGTCCTACGAGCAGTACTTC. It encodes CASRPTSGRSYEQYF.

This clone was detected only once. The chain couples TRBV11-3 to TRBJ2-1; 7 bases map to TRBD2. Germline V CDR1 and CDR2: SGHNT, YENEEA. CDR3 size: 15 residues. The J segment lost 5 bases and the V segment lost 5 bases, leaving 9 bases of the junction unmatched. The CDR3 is CASSRGGGSDNEQFF. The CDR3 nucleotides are TGTGCCAGCAGCAGAGGCGGCGGGAGCGACAATGAGCAGTTCTTC. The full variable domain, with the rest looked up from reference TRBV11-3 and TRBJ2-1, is EAGVVQSPRYKIIEKKQPVAFWCNPISGHNTLYWYLQNLGQGPELLIRYENEEAVDDSQLPKDRFSAERLKGVDSTLKIQPAELGDSAVYLCASSRGGGSDNEQFFGPGTRLTVL.

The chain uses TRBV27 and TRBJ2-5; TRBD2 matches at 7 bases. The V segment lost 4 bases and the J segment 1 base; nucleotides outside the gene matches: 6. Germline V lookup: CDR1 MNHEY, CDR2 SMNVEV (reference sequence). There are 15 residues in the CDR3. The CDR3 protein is CASSYGGGIQETQYF. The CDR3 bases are TGTGCCAGCAGTTACGGGGGAGGGATCCAAGAGACCCAGTACTTC.

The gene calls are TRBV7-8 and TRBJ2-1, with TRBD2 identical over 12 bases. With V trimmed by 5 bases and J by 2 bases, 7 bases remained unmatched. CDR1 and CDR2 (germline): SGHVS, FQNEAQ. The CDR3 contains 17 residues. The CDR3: CASSPRLAGDTYNEQFF. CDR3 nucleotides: TGTGCCAGCAGCCCCCGACTAGCGGGAGATACCTACAATGAGCAGTTCTTC.